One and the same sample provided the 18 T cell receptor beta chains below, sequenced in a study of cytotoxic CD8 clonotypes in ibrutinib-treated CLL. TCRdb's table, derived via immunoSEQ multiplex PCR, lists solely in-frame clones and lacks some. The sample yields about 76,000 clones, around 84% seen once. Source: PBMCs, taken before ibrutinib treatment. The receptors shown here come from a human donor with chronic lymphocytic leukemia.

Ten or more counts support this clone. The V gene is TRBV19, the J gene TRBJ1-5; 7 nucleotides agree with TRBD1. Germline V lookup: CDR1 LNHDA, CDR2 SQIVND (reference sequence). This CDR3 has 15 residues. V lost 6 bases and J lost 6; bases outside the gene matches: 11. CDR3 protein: CASRVTGIYSQPQHF. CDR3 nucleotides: TGTGCCAGTAGGGTGACAGGGATCTACAGTCAGCCCCAGCATTTT.

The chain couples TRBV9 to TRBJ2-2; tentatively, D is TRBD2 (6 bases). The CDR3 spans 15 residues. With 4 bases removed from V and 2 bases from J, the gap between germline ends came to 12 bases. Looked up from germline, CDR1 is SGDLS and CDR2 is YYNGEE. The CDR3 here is CASSPGSLNTGELFF. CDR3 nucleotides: TGTGCCAGCAGCCCCGGGAGTCTCAACACCGGGGAGCTGTTTTTT.

The CDR3 reads CAWSVQGNQPQHF. In DNA, the CDR3 is TGTGCCTGGAGTGTACAGGGCAATCAGCCCCAGCATTTT. The chain recombines TRBV30 with TRBJ1-5, with a possible D match to TRBD1 (5 bases). V was pared by 0 bases and J by 2 bases, with 5 bases between. The germline V gene has CDR1 GTSNPN and CDR2 SVGIG (reference sequence). The CDR3 consists of 13 residues.

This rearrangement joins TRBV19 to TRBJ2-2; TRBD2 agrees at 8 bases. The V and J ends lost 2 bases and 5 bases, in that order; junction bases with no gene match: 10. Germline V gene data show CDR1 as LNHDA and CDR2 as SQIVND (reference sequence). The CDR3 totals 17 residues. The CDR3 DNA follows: TGTGCCAGTAGTATACCACGGGAGGGCCTTAGGACCGGGGAGCTGTTTTTT. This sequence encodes CASSIPREGLRTGELFF.

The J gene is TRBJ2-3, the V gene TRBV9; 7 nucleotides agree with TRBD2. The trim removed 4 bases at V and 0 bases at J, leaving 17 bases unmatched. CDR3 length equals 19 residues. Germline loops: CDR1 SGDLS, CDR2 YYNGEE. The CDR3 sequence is CASSHLLPTSSLSTDTQYF. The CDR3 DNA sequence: TGTGCCAGCAGCCACCTCCTCCCGACTAGCAGTTTAAGCACAGATACGCAGTATTTT.

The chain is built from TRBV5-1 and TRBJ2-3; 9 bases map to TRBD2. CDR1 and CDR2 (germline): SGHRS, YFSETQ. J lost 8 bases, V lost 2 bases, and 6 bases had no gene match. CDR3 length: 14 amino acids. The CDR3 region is CASSLQREEGTQYF. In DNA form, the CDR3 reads TGCGCCAGCAGCTTACAGCGGGAGGAGGGTACGCAGTATTTT.

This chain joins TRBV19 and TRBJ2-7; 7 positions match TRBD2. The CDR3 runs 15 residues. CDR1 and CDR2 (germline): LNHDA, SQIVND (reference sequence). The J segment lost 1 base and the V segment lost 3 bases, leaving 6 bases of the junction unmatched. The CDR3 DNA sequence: TGTGCCAGTAGTATCCCAGGGACTAAATCCTACGAGCAGTACTTC. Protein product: CASSIPGTKSYEQYF.

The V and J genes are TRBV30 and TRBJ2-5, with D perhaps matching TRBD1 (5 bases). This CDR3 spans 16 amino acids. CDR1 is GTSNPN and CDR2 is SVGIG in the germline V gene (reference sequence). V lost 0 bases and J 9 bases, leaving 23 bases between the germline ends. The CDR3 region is CAWSVFGRAFSVAQYF. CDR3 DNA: TGTGCCTGGAGTGTATTTGGCAGGGCCTTCTCGGTGGCCCAGTACTTC.

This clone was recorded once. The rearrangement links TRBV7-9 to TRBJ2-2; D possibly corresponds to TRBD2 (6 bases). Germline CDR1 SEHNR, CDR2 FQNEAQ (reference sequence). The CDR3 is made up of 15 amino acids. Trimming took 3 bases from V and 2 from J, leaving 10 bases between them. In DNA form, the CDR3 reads TGTGCCAGCAGCTTGGACGGACTAAACACCGGGGAGCTGTTTTTT. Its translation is CASSLDGLNTGELFF.

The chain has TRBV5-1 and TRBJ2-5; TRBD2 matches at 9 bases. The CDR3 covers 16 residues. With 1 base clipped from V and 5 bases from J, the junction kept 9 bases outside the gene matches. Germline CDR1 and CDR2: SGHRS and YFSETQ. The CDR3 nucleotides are TGCGCCAGCAGCTTGCAACTAGCGGGCACAGGGGAGACCCAGTACTTC. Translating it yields CASSLQLAGTGETQYF.

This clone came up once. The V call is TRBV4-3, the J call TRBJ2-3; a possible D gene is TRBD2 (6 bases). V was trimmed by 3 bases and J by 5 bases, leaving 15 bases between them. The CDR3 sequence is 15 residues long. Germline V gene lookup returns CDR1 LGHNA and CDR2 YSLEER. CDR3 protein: CASSQVTGAIDTQYF. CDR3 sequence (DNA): TGCGCCAGCAGCCAGGTCACGGGAGCGATAGATACGCAGTATTTT.

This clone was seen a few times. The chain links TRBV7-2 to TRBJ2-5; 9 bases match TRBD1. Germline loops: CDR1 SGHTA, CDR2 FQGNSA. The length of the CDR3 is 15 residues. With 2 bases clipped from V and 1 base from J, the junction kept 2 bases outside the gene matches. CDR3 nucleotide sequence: TGTGCCAGCAGCTTAATGGGACAGGGCCAAGAGACCCAGTACTTC. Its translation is CASSLMGQGQETQYF.

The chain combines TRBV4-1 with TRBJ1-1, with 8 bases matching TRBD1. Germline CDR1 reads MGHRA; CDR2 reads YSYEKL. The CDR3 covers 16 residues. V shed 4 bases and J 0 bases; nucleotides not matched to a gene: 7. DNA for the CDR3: TGCGCCAGCAGCCGAGGACAGGGTAGCATGAACACTGAAGCTTTCTTT. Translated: CASSRGQGSMNTEAFF.

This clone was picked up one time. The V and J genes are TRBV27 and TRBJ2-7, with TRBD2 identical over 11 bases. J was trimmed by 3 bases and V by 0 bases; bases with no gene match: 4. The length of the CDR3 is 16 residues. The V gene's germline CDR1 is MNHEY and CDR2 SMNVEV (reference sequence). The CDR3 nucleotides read TGTGCCAGCAGTTTATCTGGACTAGCGGGCCTCTACGAGCAGTACTTC. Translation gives CASSLSGLAGLYEQYF.

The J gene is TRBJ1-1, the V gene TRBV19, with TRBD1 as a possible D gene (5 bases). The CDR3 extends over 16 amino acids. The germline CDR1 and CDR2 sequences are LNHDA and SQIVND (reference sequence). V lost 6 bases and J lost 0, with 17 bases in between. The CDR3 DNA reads TGTGCCAGTAGATCCCGGGGCAGTGCAATGAACACTGAAGCTTTCTTT. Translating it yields CASRSRGSAMNTEAFF.

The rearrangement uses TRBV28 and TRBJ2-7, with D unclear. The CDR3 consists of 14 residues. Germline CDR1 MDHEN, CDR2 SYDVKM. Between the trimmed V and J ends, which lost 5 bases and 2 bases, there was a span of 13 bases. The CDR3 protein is CASSPGTETYEQYF. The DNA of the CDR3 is TGTGCCAGCAGTCCCGGTACGGAAACCTACGAGCAGTACTTC.

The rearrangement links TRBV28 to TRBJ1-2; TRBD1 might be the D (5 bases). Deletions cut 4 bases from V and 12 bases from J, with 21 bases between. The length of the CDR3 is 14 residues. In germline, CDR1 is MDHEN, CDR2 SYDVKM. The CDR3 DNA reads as TGTGCCAGCAGTTCTGGACACGGATCAGCCGGCGACACCTTC. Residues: CASSSGHGSAGDTF.

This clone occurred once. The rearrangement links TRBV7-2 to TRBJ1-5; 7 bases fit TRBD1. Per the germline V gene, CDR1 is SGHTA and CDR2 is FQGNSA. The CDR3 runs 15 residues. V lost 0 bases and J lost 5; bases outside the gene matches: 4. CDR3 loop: CASSLAGGGDQPQHF. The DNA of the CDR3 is TGTGCCAGCAGCTTAGCGGGAGGGGGCGATCAGCCCCAGCATTTT. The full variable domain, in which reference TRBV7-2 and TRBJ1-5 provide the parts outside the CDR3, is GAGVSQSPSNKVTEKGKDVELRCDPISGHTALYWYRQSLGQGLEFLIYFQGNSAPDKSGLPSDRFSAERTGGSVSTLTIQRTQQEDSAVYLCASSLAGGGDQPQHFGDGTRLSIL.